These T cell receptor beta chains were read from a single sample in a study of cytomegalovirus exposure and HLA in healthy donors. Sequencing was performed with immunoSEQ multiplex PCR; in TCRdb, only in-frame clones are kept and a portion is missing. Of 220,000 or so clones in the sample, approximately 88% were seen once. The sequenced sample consisted of PBMCs. The receptor source for this set is a woman aged 25 to 39 in good health and CMV-seropositive. Each CDR3 is given with its conserved first and last residue. Fields, in order: V gene, J gene, CDR3 protein.

V gene: TRBV7-3
J gene: TRBJ1-1
CDR3 protein: CASSLSAGTNTEAFF

V gene: TRBV7-8
J gene: TRBJ2-1
CDR3 protein: CASSSRTSGSLNEQFF

V gene: TRBV5-6
J gene: TRBJ1-2
CDR3 protein: CASSFSTSGYTF

V gene: TRBV29-1
J gene: TRBJ1-1
CDR3 protein: CSVHRDGGTEAFF

V gene: TRBV9
J gene: TRBJ2-5
CDR3 protein: CASSAGRVETQYF

V gene: TRBV11-2
J gene: TRBJ2-7
CDR3 protein: CASSWRDRGGLDEQYF

V gene: TRBV27
J gene: TRBJ2-3
CDR3 protein: CASSFGNINVWDTQYF

V gene: TRBV30
J gene: TRBJ2-2
CDR3 protein: CAWSPLGAGTGELFF

V gene: TRBV27
J gene: TRBJ1-4
CDR3 protein: CASSPWGGSARQGKLFF

V gene: TRBV13
J gene: TRBJ2-1
CDR3 protein: CASSSFMAEIYNEQFF

V gene: TRBV19
J gene: TRBJ1-5
CDR3 protein: CASRSPETDLSPQHF

V gene: TRBV30
J gene: TRBJ1-1
CDR3 protein: CAWSPQRQGTAFF

V gene: TRBV5-6
J gene: TRBJ1-5
CDR3 protein: CASSLGSRWPQHF

V gene: TRBV12-5
J gene: TRBJ2-3
CDR3 protein: CASDRSTDTQYF

V gene: TRBV10-3
J gene: TRBJ1-1
CDR3 protein: CAISATENTEAFF

V gene: TRBV29-1
J gene: TRBJ2-2
CDR3 protein: CSVLKIGQLRRGDTGELFF

V gene: TRBV11-3
J gene: TRBJ2-7
CDR3 protein: CASSLGAGFSYEQYF

V gene: TRBV27
J gene: TRBJ2-2
CDR3 protein: CASNLFTGRVTGELFF

V gene: TRBV11-2
J gene: TRBJ1-5
CDR3 protein: CASSQGQGDNQPQHF

V gene: TRBV11-1
J gene: TRBJ1-5
CDR3 protein: CASSLTPEESQPQHF

V gene: TRBV5-1
J gene: TRBJ2-3
CDR3 protein: CASSVTAGENTQYF

V gene: TRBV5-1
J gene: TRBJ1-4
CDR3 protein: CASSLRPPTENEKLFF

V gene: TRBV29-1
J gene: TRBJ1-1
CDR3 protein: CSVEGQGTEAFF

V gene: TRBV28
J gene: TRBJ2-7
CDR3 protein: CASSLRDRVTYEQYF

V gene: TRBV25-1
J gene: TRBJ2-5
CDR3 protein: CASSEYGQGETQYF

V gene: TRBV30
J gene: TRBJ1-2
CDR3 protein: CAWSYRVANYGYTF

V gene: TRBV30
J gene: TRBJ2-4
CDR3 protein: CADPSIASRGGEEAKNIQYF

V gene: TRBV7-9
J gene: TRBJ2-7
CDR3 protein: CASSFTSYEQYF

V gene: TRBV12-5
J gene: TRBJ2-7
CDR3 protein: CASGLGREVIYEQYF

V gene: TRBV6-5
J gene: TRBJ2-3
CDR3 protein: CASRQRAGTDTQYF

V gene: TRBV5-1
J gene: TRBJ2-7
CDR3 protein: CASSLEGQEGYEQYF

V gene: TRBV30
J gene: TRBJ2-1
CDR3 protein: CAWSRGGVYEQFF

V gene: TRBV19
J gene: TRBJ2-6
CDR3 protein: CASRPHREGDGANVLTF

V gene: TRBV27
J gene: TRBJ2-2
CDR3 protein: CASRDHNTGELFF

V gene: TRBV9
J gene: TRBJ2-2
CDR3 protein: CASSVAGQTGELFF

V gene: TRBV14
J gene: TRBJ2-5
CDR3 protein: CASSQIGGQETQYF

V gene: TRBV4-3
J gene: TRBJ2-1
CDR3 protein: CASSRNLAGEGTYNEQFF

V gene: TRBV4-3
J gene: TRBJ2-7
CDR3 protein: CASSQDTGRDSPYEQYF

V gene: TRBV5-4
J gene: TRBJ2-2
CDR3 protein: CASSSRGLRTSGIGGELFF